Following are 12 T cell receptor beta chains from one sample sequenced in a study of post-analysis software for immune sequencing data. Study-wide results and caveats: Included in a set of a few TRBV segments more frequent in patients than controls were TRBV5-6, TRBV5-1 and TRBV20-1.

Their specific antigens are unknown. Sequencing libraries made from TCR beta cDNA carried unique molecular identifiers. TCRdb re-called the PCR reads through MiXCR, storing one row per CDR3 protein. The sample yields about 260,000 distinct CDR3 sequences, 30% to 45% seen once. Sequenced material: blood. The source is a girl aged 10 to 17 with multiple sclerosis.

The chain employs TRBV7-2 and TRBJ2-5, with 7 bases matching TRBD2. The CDR3 is 15 amino acids. J gave up 5 bases and V 2 bases, and 8 bases lay outside the gene matches. In germline, CDR1 is SGHTA, CDR2 FQGNSA. The CDR3 nucleotides read TGTGCCAGCAGCTTAAGGCGGGAGTCGGTCGAGACCCAGTACTTC. It codes for CASSLRRESVETQYF.

V usage is TRBV21-1 and J usage is TRBJ1-4. TRBV21-1 is termed a pseudogene. CDR3 length equals 14 residues. The CDR3 reads CASTHSRGREKLFF. CDR3 nucleotides: TGTGCCAGCACGCACTCACGGGGTAGGGAAAAACTGTTTTTT.

This clonotype was seen repeatedly, ten times or more. This chain connects TRBV7-2 to TRBJ1-2; tentatively, D is TRBD1 (5 bases). Germline values: CDR1 SGHTA, CDR2 FQGNSA. V was trimmed by 5 bases and J by 4 bases, leaving 14 bases between them. The CDR3 is 14 residues long. CDR3 in DNA: TGTGCCAGCAGCCCGAGGGGAGTGGGCTATGGCTACACCTTC. Protein sequence: CASSPRGVGYGYTF. Supplemented by reference TRBV7-2 and TRBJ1-2, the full variable domain reads GAGVSQSPSNKVTEKGKDVELRCDPISGHTALYWYRQSLGQGLEFLIYFQGNSAPDKSGLPSDRFSAERTGGSVSTLTIQRTQQEDSAVYLCASSPRGVGYGYTFGSGTRLTVV.

The table lists this clonotype with many counts. The chain employs TRBV5-6 and TRBJ1-2, with 9 bases matching TRBD1. The V gene end was trimmed by 0 bases and the J gene end by 8 bases; junction bases not matched to a gene: 8. CDR3 length equals 15 residues. In germline, CDR1 is SGHDT, CDR2 YYEEEE. Written as DNA, the CDR3 is TGTGCCAGCAGCTTGGCCGGACAGGGGAGGGACGGCTACACCTTC. Its translation: CASSLAGQGRDGYTF.

This clonotype was observed a handful of times. An end of the junction differs from the germline gene, which may be a read error. The chain joins TRBV5-1 to TRBJ1-6; TRBD1 matches at 7 bases. The CDR3 spans 17 residues. In germline, CDR1 is SGHRS, CDR2 YFSETQ. For the CDR3, the DNA is TGCGCCAGCAGCCCCGAGAAGGGGGCGTGGGATAATTCACCCCCCCACTTT. Translating it yields CASSPEKGAWDNSPPHF.

This sequence joins TRBV6-1 and TRBJ2-7; 7 positions agree with TRBD2. The CDR3 sequence is 16 residues long. V shed 4 bases and J 7 bases; nucleotides not matched to a gene: 16. Germline CDR1 reads MNHNS; CDR2 reads SASEGT. The chain's CDR3 is CASSGGGLGVGNEQYF. CDR3 bases: TGTGCCAGCAGTGGGGGAGGACTAGGAGTGGGCAATGAGCAGTACTTC.

The chain has TRBV15 and TRBJ2-3, with 8 bases fitting TRBD2. The germline gives CDR1 LNHNV, CDR2 YYDKDF (reference sequence). J lost 2 bases, V lost 1 base, and 5 bases had no gene match. This CDR3 region has 16 residues. CDR3 in amino acids: CATSRAQAGATDTQYF. The CDR3 coding sequence is TGTGCCACCAGCAGAGCCCAAGCGGGAGCCACAGATACGCAGTATTTT. Full variable domain (outside the CDR3, taken from reference TRBV15 and TRBJ2-3): DAMVIQNPRYQVTQFGKPVTLSCSQTLNHNVMYWYQQKSSQAPKLLFHYYDKDFNNEADTPDNFQSRRPNTSFCFLDIRSPGLGDTAMYLCATSRAQAGATDTQYFGPGTRLTVL.

This clonotype was seen many times. The chain joins TRBV5-1 to TRBJ2-1, with 12 nucleotides matching TRBD2. Germline trimming cut 3 bases from V and 4 bases from J; bases unmatched to any gene: 8. CDR1 SGHRS and CDR2 YFSETQ come from the germline V gene. The CDR3 has 17 amino acids. CDR3 sequence (DNA): TGCGCCAGCAGCTCCCTTACTCTAGCGGGAGGGTACAATGAGCAGTTCTTC. It codes for CASSSLTLAGGYNEQFF.

The chain combines TRBV6-1 with TRBJ2-6, with D uncertain. Deletions cut 6 bases from V and 0 bases from J, with 12 bases between. The germline gives CDR1 MNHNS, CDR2 SASEGT. This CDR3 region has 16 residues. For the CDR3, the DNA is TGTGCCAGCAGCCTTACCCAGAGCTCTGGGGCCAACGTCCTGACTTTC. Translating gives CASSLTQSSGANVLTF.

This clonotype was seen repeatedly, ten times or more. This chain connects TRBV24-1 to TRBJ2-1; 11 bases fit TRBD2. The J segment lost 1 base and the V segment lost 7 bases, leaving 5 bases of the junction unmatched. CDR3 size: 16 residues. Germline V gene lookup returns CDR1 KGHDR and CDR2 SFDVKD. The DNA for the CDR3 is TGTGCCACCAGCCAAACTAGCGGGAGATCCTACAATGAGCAGTTCTTC. Amino acid sequence: CATSQTSGRSYNEQFF.

The CDR3 is CASSQEGGKNTDTQYF. The DNA of the CDR3 is TGTGCCAGCAGCCAAGAAGGCGGGAAAAACACAGATACGCAGTATTTT. The chain links TRBV4-2 to TRBJ2-3, with D possibly being TRBD2 (6 bases). The CDR3 has 16 residues. V lost 0 bases and J lost 2, with 12 bases in between. Germline CDR1 reads LGHNA; CDR2 reads YNFKEQ.

Points on this clonotype: Possible read error: a much larger clone is one base away. V gene TRBV10-3 combines with J gene TRBJ1-5; no clear D. The CDR3 length is 13 residues. CDR1 ENHRY and CDR2 SYGVKD come from the germline V gene. The germline V and J ends were trimmed by 6 bases and 2 bases, with 8 bases remaining between them. This CDR3 is CAIREDRNQPQHF. CDR3 sequence (DNA): TGTGCCATCAGGGAGGATCGCAATCAGCCCCAGCATTTT.